The 15 T cell receptor beta chains below were found in one sample sequenced in a study of cytomegalovirus exposure and HLA in healthy donors. PCR amplification relied on 60 Vbeta primers (plus 13 Jbeta primers). Sequencing used immunoSEQ multiplex PCR; TCRdb keeps in-frame clones, though not all of them. The sample has roughly 120,000 clones, around 77% seen once; the top ten hold about 13%. What was sequenced was PBMCs. The receptor source for this set is a woman between 40 and 55 years old in good health and CMV-seropositive.

The V call is TRBV5-6, the J call TRBJ1-6; 9 positions agree with TRBD1. Germline V gene sequence: CDR1 SGHDT, CDR2 YYEEEE. This CDR3 comprises 14 residues. The V segment lost 7 bases and the J segment 7 bases; nucleotides outside the gene matches: 6. The CDR3: CASAHRGQNSPLHF. The CDR3 region has the DNA TGTGCCAGCGCCCACAGGGGGCAGAATTCACCCCTCCACTTT. Filled out from reference TRBV5-6 and TRBJ1-6, the complete variable domain reads DAGVTQSPTHLIKTRGQQVTLRCSPKSGHDTVSWYQQALGQGPQFIFQYYEEEERQRGNFPDRFSGHQFPNYSSELNVNALLLGDSALYLCASAHRGQNSPLHFGNGTRLTVT.

This sequence joins TRBV2 and TRBJ1-1; D gene uncertain. Trimming shortened V by 9 bases and J by 1 base, and 9 bases separated the two germline ends. CDR1 SNHLY and CDR2 FYNNEI come from the germline V gene. This CDR3 region has 12 residues. The CDR3, as DNA: TGTGCCAGTCGAGACACGAACACTGAAGCTTTCTTT. Residues: CASRDTNTEAFF.

This chain uses TRBV29-1 with TRBJ2-7, with 14 bases lining up with TRBD2. CDR1 and CDR2 from the germline V gene are SQVTM and ANQGSEA. The ends lost 7 bases at V and 6 bases at J; junction bases unmatched: 8. CDR3 size: 14 residues. The CDR3 coding sequence is TGCAGCGCCAGACTAGCGGGAGGGCCGAGCGAGCAGTACTTC. This codes for CSARLAGGPSEQYF.

The V call is TRBV5-4, the J call TRBJ2-3, with 12 bases matching TRBD2. CDR3 size: 14 residues. Unmatched junction bases numbered 1, after V lost 3 bases and J lost 5 bases. Germline lookup yields CDR1 SGHNT and CDR2 YYREEE (reference sequence). CDR3 in DNA: TGTGCCAGCAGCTGGGGACTAGCGGGAGATACGCAGTATTTT. It yields the protein CASSWGLAGDTQYF.

The chain couples TRBV18 to TRBJ2-7; 10 positions match TRBD2. This CDR3 region has 15 residues. V dropped 6 bases and J dropped 5; count of bases not matched to a gene: 10. Germline loops: CDR1 KGHSH, CDR2 LQKENI. CDR3 DNA: TGTGCCAGCTCCCCAACTAGCGGGAAGGGCCACGAGCAGTACTTC. It yields the protein CASSPTSGKGHEQYF.

CDR3 in DNA: TGTGCCAGCAGCTTAAAGGGGGCAACTAATGAAAAACTGTTTTTT. Translated, it gives CASSLKGATNEKLFF. The J gene is TRBJ1-4, the V gene TRBV5-6; D perhaps matches TRBD1 (6 bases). The germline gives CDR1 SGHDT, CDR2 YYEEEE. The CDR3 has 15 amino acids. Trimming shortened V by 2 bases and J by 0 bases, and 8 bases separated the two germline ends.

The table lists this clone with a count of one. This chain links TRBV28 with TRBJ2-7, with D possibly TRBD2 on 5 matching bases. Trimming pared 5 bases from V and 0 bases from J, leaving 14 bases between. The CDR3 loop spans 15 amino acids. Germline V gene data show CDR1 as MDHEN and CDR2 as SYDVKM. DNA of the CDR3: TGTGCCAGCAGTCCCAGCGGCGCCCCCTCCTACGAGCAGTACTTC. Translation: CASSPSGAPSYEQYF.

The chain recombines TRBV28 with TRBJ2-5; 11 bases are a match to TRBD1. V lost 5 bases, J lost 3 bases, and 11 bases stayed unmatched. The CDR3 is made up of 17 amino acids. Germline V lookup: CDR1 MDHEN, CDR2 SYDVKM. The CDR3 region is CASSRKDRGPGKETQYF. The CDR3 nucleotides read TGTGCCAGCAGTCGCAAGGACAGGGGGCCAGGGAAAGAGACCCAGTACTTC.

This clone appeared a few times. The chain is built from TRBV11-2 and TRBJ1-3, with 8 bases fitting TRBD1. Germline CDR1 is SGHAT and CDR2 is FQNNGV. The CDR3 contains 16 residues. Trimming took 4 bases from V and 0 from J; bases not matched to a gene: 5. CDR3 coding DNA: TGTGCCAGCAGCTCGTATACAGGGGGCTCTGGAAACACCATATATTTT. Its protein is CASSSYTGGSGNTIYF. Complete variable domain (other parts from reference TRBV11-2 and TRBJ1-3): EAGVAQSPRYKIIEKRQSVAFWCNPISGHATLYWYQQILGQGPKLLIQFQNNGVVDDSQLPKDRFSAERLKGVDSTLKIQPAKLEDSAVYLCASSSYTGGSGNTIYFGEGSWLTVV.

V usage is TRBV30 and J usage is TRBJ2-2, with D perhaps matching TRBD2 (6 bases). Per the germline V gene, CDR1 is GTSNPN and CDR2 is SVGIG (reference sequence). The CDR3 loop spans 14 amino acids. Deletions cut 3 bases from V and 1 base from J, with 9 bases between. Written as DNA, the CDR3 is TGTGCCTGGAGGCGGACTATGAACACCGGGGAGCTGTTTTTT. This encodes CAWRRTMNTGELFF.

V and J are TRBV10-3 and TRBJ1-2, with D unclear. CDR3 size: 13 residues. Per the germline V gene, CDR1 is ENHRY and CDR2 is SYGVKD. Between the trimmed V and J ends, which lost 0 bases and 3 bases, there was a span of 5 bases. The CDR3 DNA is TGTGCCATCAGTGAGTCGGGCGACTATGGCTACACCTTC. This codes for CAISESGDYGYTF.

This clone was observed a few times. The chain links TRBV4-1 to TRBJ2-1; the D is unclear. Trimming removed 0 bases at V and 6 bases at J, with 12 bases between. Per germline, CDR1 MGHRA and CDR2 YSYEKL. CDR3 size: 15 residues. The CDR3 sequence is CASSQDFLVTNEQFF. CDR3 nucleotides: TGCGCCAGCAGCCAAGATTTCCTAGTTACCAATGAGCAGTTCTTC.

J is TRBJ1-2 and V is TRBV28, with no clear D. Germline lookup yields CDR1 MDHEN and CDR2 SYDVKM. The CDR3 spans 14 residues. Trimming shortened V by 7 bases and J by 8 bases, and 20 bases separated the two germline ends. DNA for the CDR3: TGTGCCAGCACCTCCGGCGGTTCGAGGAGAGGCTACACCTTC. It codes for CASTSGGSRRGYTF.

The chain joins TRBV6-5 to TRBJ2-3, with TRBD2 identical over 10 bases. Losses at the gene ends were 6 bases for V and 3 bases for J; bases not matched to a gene: 6. The CDR3 is 15 residues long. Germline loops: CDR1 MNHEY, CDR2 SVGAGI. Written as DNA, the CDR3 is TGTGCCAGCAGCCCTTCTAGCGGGAGAACAGATACGCAGTATTTT. Amino acid sequence: CASSPSSGRTDTQYF.

This clone was counted between two and nine times. The chain carries TRBV19 and TRBJ2-3; weak D call: TRBD2 (5 bases). Trimming stripped 1 base from V and 0 bases from J, with 11 bases between. The CDR3 contains 16 residues. CDR1 and CDR2 (germline): LNHDA, SQIVND (reference sequence). The CDR3 DNA reads TGTGCCAGTAGTATAGGGGAGCGGACTAGCACAGATACGCAGTATTTT. Amino acids: CASSIGERTSTDTQYF.